The sequence of this T cell receptor (beta chain) was determined in a study of T cell responses to AZD1222 COVID-19 vaccine. Findings and limits, study-wide: When two AZD1222 doses had been given, Spike-specific TCR breadth and depth rose. Regions 160-218 and 743-854 held dominance among vaccine-associated CD4 TCRs, which spanned spike. Sampling captured repertoires only after the peak T cell response. Donor demographics were predominantly white British with a female majority; clonal diversity may be underestimated.

Germline CDR1 reads GTSNPN; CDR2 reads SVGIG (reference sequence). CDR3 size: 17 residues. V dropped 3 bases and J dropped 6; count of bases not matched to a gene: 16. The data were produced by immunoSEQ multiplex PCR, yet TCRdb's version contains in-frame clones alone and is incomplete. The repertoire holds 70,000 to 95,000 clones, with roughly 86% as singletons. Concerning this clone: Its antigen is unidentified.

Sequencing was performed on peripheral blood, taken on day 0 of MenACWY control vaccination. The origin of this receptor is an adult in good health. The V call is TRBV30, the J call TRBJ2-2; 7 bases agree with TRBD1. The CDR3 DNA reads as TGTGCCTGGAGGAAACTCGAGGTCAGGGGGTACGCCGGGGAGCTGTTTTTT. It translates to CAWRKLEVRGYAGELFF.